Included here is one TCR beta chain sequence, with context. This sample is drawn from a study of PD-L1 blockade in urothelial cancer. Method: immunoSEQ multiplex PCR; TCRdb's copy keeps in-frame clones and lacks some. The data contain about 28,000 clones, roughly 80% of them singletons. The J segment lost 1 base and the V segment lost 7 bases, leaving 8 bases of the junction unmatched. The CDR3 extends over 17 amino acids. CDR1 and CDR2 (germline): LNHDA, SQIVND (reference sequence). The chain carries TRBV19 and TRBJ2-2; TRBD2 matches 11 bases. Sequenced material: PBMCs, taken around atezolizumab (anti-PD-L1) treatment. The sequence was obtained from a man in his forties or fifties with urothelial cancer. This chain's CDR3 is CASKAGLAGVNTGELFF. DNA of the CDR3: TGTGCCAGTAAGGCCGGACTAGCGGGCGTGAACACCGGGGAGCTGTTTTTT.